Each of the 18 T cell receptor beta chains below was sequenced from the same sample in a study of early T cells in non-severe SARS-CoV-2 infection (dated by TCRdb to the early 2020s). Library preparation was by 5' RACE. Data came from a NextSeq 500. TCRdb took the public reads, trimmed them with fastp at Q25, ran MiXCR for clone calling and kept in-frame beta chains. Entries are consolidated by CDR3 protein sequence, retaining the most common genes and DNA. The table for this sample lists under 65,000 distinct CDR3 sequences; under 15% of them were counted only once. The ten top clones hold roughly 1.4% of the sample. The sample consisted of whole blood. These receptor sequences come from an adult who was a healthcare worker with PCR-confirmed SARS-CoV-2 infection or an uninfected control (not recorded which).

This clonotype was counted at least ten times. This chain uses TRBV2 with TRBJ1-2, with a weak D call TRBD1 (6 bases). V was trimmed by 5 bases and J by 4 bases, leaving 14 bases between them. The germline gives CDR1 SNHLY, CDR2 FYNNEI. The CDR3 extends over 14 amino acids. CDR3 residues: CASSTVGTIYGYTF. The CDR3 nucleotides read TGTGCCAGCAGTACAGTTGGGACAATCTATGGCTACACCTTC.

This chain connects TRBV5-5 to TRBJ2-7; TRBD2 matches 9 bases. V shed 4 bases and J 0 bases; nucleotides not matched to a gene: 8. CDR3 size: 16 residues. Germline assignment: CDR1 SGHKS and CDR2 YYEKEE (reference sequence). CDR3 in DNA: TGTGCCAGCAGCCGCCGACTAGCGGTTAGCTCCTACGAGCAGTACTTC. It specifies CASSRRLAVSSYEQYF.

V usage is TRBV18 and J usage is TRBJ1-1, with D unresolved. Germline-derived CDR1 and CDR2 are KGHSH and LQKENI. V lost 2 bases and J 5 bases, leaving 12 bases between the germline ends. This CDR3 comprises 14 residues. CDR3 in DNA: TGTGCCAGCTCACCAATCCCCGGAGGTACTGAAGCTTTCTTT. This translates into CASSPIPGGTEAFF.

This clonotype was seen only a few times. The rearrangement links TRBV6-1 to TRBJ2-3; TRBD1 or TRBD2 may be the D gene (6 bases each). CDR3 length: 13 amino acids. CDR1 and CDR2 from the germline V gene are MNHNS and SASEGT. The V end was cut by 0 bases, the J end by 14 bases, with 15 bases between. CDR3 nucleotide sequence: TGTGCCAGCAGTGAAGCGAGGGGGTCCGGGAGGTATTTT. Protein sequence: CASSEARGSGRYF.

This clonotype was recorded a few times. The chain has TRBV11-2 and TRBJ2-3, with unresolved D. Germline-derived CDR1 and CDR2 are SGHAT and FQNNGV. Trimming stripped 1 base from V and 2 bases from J, with 4 bases between. There are 13 residues in the CDR3. CDR3 amino acids: CASSLAVTDTQYF. The CDR3 DNA reads TGTGCCAGCAGCTTAGCCGTCACAGATACGCAGTATTTT.

The gene calls are TRBV27 and TRBJ2-6, with D perhaps matching TRBD1 or TRBD2 (5 bases each). CDR3 size: 17 residues. The V end lost 5 bases, the J end lost 0 bases, and 14 bases lay between the germline ends. The germline V gene encodes CDR1 MNHEY and CDR2 SMNVEV (reference sequence). CDR3 sequence: CASSAIGALSGANVLTF. Written as DNA, the CDR3 is TGTGCCAGCAGTGCCATCGGGGCTCTCTCTGGGGCCAACGTCCTGACTTTC.

This clonotype was observed many times. This chain links TRBV12-3 or TRBV12-4 with TRBJ2-2, with D unresolved. Trimming took 6 bases from V and 6 from J, leaving 11 bases between them. The CDR3 spans 13 residues. DNA of the CDR3: TGTGCCAGCAGCACGGGTGGTCCCGGGGAGCTGTTTTTT. As protein: CASSTGGPGELFF.

In its sample, this clonotype was seen a few times. This rearrangement joins TRBV29-1 to TRBJ1-1; 7 nucleotides line up with TRBD1. This CDR3 is 14 amino acids long. The V gene end was trimmed by 1 base and the J gene end by 4 bases; junction bases not matched to a gene: 6. CDR1 SQVTM and CDR2 ANQGSEA come from the germline V gene. CDR3 bases: TGCAGCGTTGAAGGCAAGGGGGCTTTCACTGAAGCTTTCTTT. Amino acids: CSVEGKGAFTEAFF.

This clonotype was detected only a few times. The V gene is TRBV19, the J gene TRBJ2-7; D is uncertain. V was shortened by 3 bases and J by 3 bases, with 0 bases between the two germline ends. This CDR3 region has 10 residues. CDR1 and CDR2 (germline): LNHDA, SQIVND (reference sequence). Here the CDR3 reads CASSIYEQYF. The CDR3, as DNA: TGTGCCAGTAGTATCTACGAGCAGTACTTC.

The chain combines TRBV29-1 with TRBJ2-7; D perhaps matches TRBD1 (5 bases). This CDR3 has 12 residues. Germline values: CDR1 SQVTM, CDR2 ANQGSEA. Trimming took off 6 bases at V and 0 bases at J, with 9 bases between the two ends. In nucleotides, the CDR3 is TGCAGCGTGACAGCGTTCTCCTACGAGCAGTACTTC. Translating gives CSVTAFSYEQYF.

In its sample, this clonotype was seen a few times. V usage is TRBV5-1 and J usage is TRBJ1-2; D is possibly TRBD1 (5 bases). CDR3 size: 15 residues. V was trimmed by 4 bases and J by 3 bases, leaving 16 bases between them. Germline V lookup: CDR1 SGHRS, CDR2 YFSETQ. CDR3 DNA: TGCGCCAGCAGCGAGGGCCTCTGGGGCGACTATGGCTACACCTTC. It translates to CASSEGLWGDYGYTF.

The sample holds many counts of this clonotype. The chain links TRBV19 to TRBJ2-4; tentative D call: TRBD1 (7 bases). Germline assignment: CDR1 LNHDA and CDR2 SQIVND (reference sequence). CDR3 size: 21 residues. Trimming removed 4 bases at V and 0 bases at J, with 28 bases between. The DNA of the CDR3 is TGTGCCAGTAGTACGGAGGGGGCAGGGGCCTCCGCATTCTTAGCCAAAAACATTCAGTACTTC. Amino acids: CASSTEGAGASAFLAKNIQYF.

This clonotype has a count of ten or more. The chain combines TRBV11-2 with TRBJ2-3; 10 bases agree with TRBD1. CDR1 SGHAT and CDR2 FQNNGV come from the germline V gene. The CDR3 runs to 15 residues. The V and J ends lost 5 bases and 6 bases, in that order; junction bases with no gene match: 8. The CDR3 bases are TGTGCCAGCAGCCTCACCGGGACAGGGGAGGATACGCAGTATTTT. Residues: CASSLTGTGEDTQYF. Supplemented by reference TRBV11-2 and TRBJ2-3, the full variable domain reads EAGVAQSPRYKIIEKRQSVAFWCNPISGHATLYWYQQILGQGPKLLIQFQNNGVVDDSQLPKDRFSAERLKGVDSTLKIQPAKLEDSAVYLCASSLTGTGEDTQYFGPGTRLTVL.

This clonotype was recorded at least ten times. The chain carries TRBV7-2 and TRBJ2-5; no clear D gene. V was trimmed by 1 base and J by 1 base, leaving 4 bases between them. The CDR3 runs 13 residues. CDR1 is SGHTA, CDR2 FQGNSA, per germline. CDR3 nucleotides: TGTGCCAGCAGCTTAGGGATCCAAGAGACCCAGTACTTC. This codes for CASSLGIQETQYF.

This clonotype has a count of ten or more. The rearrangement joins TRBV7-2 to TRBJ2-5; no firm D call. V lost 5 bases, J lost 0 bases, and 22 bases lay in between. From germline, CDR1 is SGHTA and CDR2 FQGNSA. The CDR3 length is 18 residues. The CDR3 spells CASSNEDLGVGYQETQYF. CDR3 nucleotide sequence: TGTGCCAGCAGCAACGAAGATCTAGGTGTCGGGTACCAAGAGACCCAGTACTTC.

This clonotype was detected a few times. The chain uses TRBV7-9 and TRBJ1-2, with 7 bases fitting TRBD1. Germline V gives CDR1 SEHNR, CDR2 FQNEAQ (reference sequence). The CDR3 length is 16 residues. The V gene end was trimmed by 8 bases and the J gene end by 6 bases; junction bases not matched to a gene: 18. DNA for the CDR3: TGTGCCAGCGTACAGGGGATGGGCTTCCAATCGCATGGCTACACCTTC. This translates into CASVQGMGFQSHGYTF.

This clonotype has just a few counts. The J gene is TRBJ1-5, the V gene TRBV12-3 or TRBV12-4; 8 bases agree with TRBD1. The CDR3 spans 14 residues. The trim removed 6 bases at V and 4 bases at J, leaving 5 bases unmatched. CDR3 sequence reads: CASSTGGRNQPQHF. Written as DNA, the CDR3 is TGTGCCAGCAGCACAGGGGGACGAAATCAGCCCCAGCATTTT.

In this sample, this clonotype turned up many times. The chain uses TRBV4-1 and TRBJ2-7; unclear D gene. The CDR3 is 15 amino acids. In germline, CDR1 is MGHRA, CDR2 YSYEKL. Trimming removed 2 bases from V and 1 base from J, with 12 bases in between. Here the CDR3 reads CASSQYSVLSYEQYF. CDR3 nucleotides: TGCGCCAGCAGCCAATACTCGGTCCTATCCTACGAGCAGTACTTC.